Listed here are 3 T cell receptor beta chains from one sample, sequenced in a study of cytomegalovirus exposure and HLA in healthy donors (TCRdb year 2017). Library preparation used the immunoSEQ multiplex PCR assay. TCRdb obtained this table from immuneACCESS and retained in-frame rearrangements with V and J assigned. These tables miss some clones; where compared with another copy, unresolved V genes account for less than half of the shortfall, and the remainder is unexplained. The sample includes around 200,000 clones, with approximately 84% observed a single time. 2.5% to 3.5% of the sample lies in the top ten. The sample comprised PBMCs. Source of these receptors: a woman between 18 and 29 years old in good health and CMV-seropositive.

The chain recombines TRBV10-2 with TRBJ1-3; D is ambiguous. This CDR3 has 15 residues. The germline CDR1 and CDR2 sequences are WSHSY and SAAADI. Trimming took off 2 bases at V and 6 bases at J, with 14 bases between the two ends. The CDR3 reads CASSEAGIVENTIYF. DNA for the CDR3: TGCGCCAGCAGTGAGGCGGGAATAGTTGAAAACACCATATATTTT.

The V and J genes are TRBV5-4 and TRBJ1-2; D gene uncertain. The ends were cut back, 1 base at V and 1 base at J, with 8 bases in the middle. This CDR3 contains 14 residues. From germline, CDR1 is SGHNT and CDR2 YYREEE (reference sequence). The DNA for the CDR3 is TGTGCCAGCAGCTTGCGCGGGGATAACTATGGCTACACCTTC. Translation gives CASSLRGDNYGYTF. Supplemented by reference TRBV5-4 and TRBJ1-2, the full variable domain reads ETGVTQSPTHLIKTRGQQVTLRCSSQSGHNTVSWYQQALGQGPQFIFQYYREEENGRGNFPPRFSGLQFPNYSSELNVNALELDDSALYLCASSLRGDNYGYTFGSGTRLTVV.

This rearrangement joins TRBV7-9 to TRBJ2-5; TRBD2 aligns across 7 bases. CDR1 and CDR2 (germline): SEHNR, FQNEAQ (reference sequence). The CDR3 totals 15 residues. V shed 3 bases, J shed 4 bases, and the junction held 8 bases outside the gene matches. CDR3 in DNA: TGTGCCAGCAGCTTCAATACAGGCGGGGGAGAGACCCAGTACTTC. Translation: CASSFNTGGGETQYF.